The 28 T cell receptor beta chains given below trace back to one sample, sequenced in a study of CD4 and CD8 cells across lung adenocarcinoma regions. TCRdb processed the PCR reads anew with MiXCR; each CDR3 protein has one entry. The sample has some 20,000 distinct CDR3 sequences, 46% seen once. The sample was CD4+ T cells from the margin of a lung tumor. These receptors came from a male donor with lung adenocarcinoma. The CD4 and CD8 labels of this study may be unreliable.

The chain links TRBV15 to TRBJ2-3; 8 bases map to TRBD2. The ends lost 4 bases at V and 2 bases at J; junction bases unmatched: 8. Germline V gene sequence: CDR1 LNHNV, CDR2 YYDKDF (reference sequence). The CDR3 extends over 16 amino acids. CDR3 loop: CATSKTSGPYTDTQYF. The CDR3 DNA is TGTGCCACCAGCAAAACTAGCGGTCCTTACACAGATACGCAGTATTTT.

This clonotype has ten or more counts. The rearrangement links TRBV7-2 to TRBJ2-3, with 8 bases lining up with TRBD2. The CDR3 totals 18 residues. The V segment lost 5 bases and the J segment 0 bases; nucleotides outside the gene matches: 13. CDR1 SGHTA and CDR2 FQGNSA come from the germline V gene. Here the CDR3 reads CASSRSPTSATSTDTQYF. The CDR3 nucleotides are TGTGCCAGCAGCCGATCTCCGACTAGCGCTACTAGCACAGATACGCAGTATTTT.

By frequency in the sample, this clonotype is large. The chain couples TRBV6-1 to TRBJ2-1, with 11 bases fitting TRBD2. The end of the DNA is better explained by TRBJ2-7, so the J call may be wrong. Per germline, CDR1 MNHNS and CDR2 SASEGT. The CDR3 runs to 15 residues. This chain's CDR3 is CASRNELAGGPQQYF. The CDR3 DNA sequence: TGTGCCAGCAGGAACGAGCTAGCGGGAGGCCCCCAGCAGTACTTC.

Points on this clonotype: An end of the junction differs from the germline gene, which may be a read error. V gene TRBV10-3 combines with J gene TRBJ2-3, with 7 bases fitting TRBD1. This CDR3 is 16 amino acids long. The germline V gene has CDR1 ENHRY and CDR2 SYGVKD. In DNA, the CDR3 is TGTGCCACCCCCACGATGGCAGGGGGAGTCAAAGATACGCAGTACTTT. This translates into CATPTMAGGVKDTQYF.

This chain uses TRBV7-6 with TRBJ1-3, with D possibly TRBD1 on 5 matching bases. Germline CDR1 reads SGHVS; CDR2 reads FNYEAQ. This CDR3 contains 16 residues. Trimming shortened V by 0 bases and J by 2 bases, and 11 bases separated the two germline ends. CDR3: CASSLAIGDAGNTIYF. CDR3 nucleotide sequence: TGTGCCAGCAGCTTAGCTATAGGGGACGCTGGAAACACCATATATTTT.

The chain carries TRBV4-1 and TRBJ1-2, with D possibly being TRBD1 (5 bases). CDR3 size: 15 residues. Trimming pared 3 bases from V and 4 bases from J, leaving 15 bases between. Germline CDR1 is MGHRA and CDR2 is YSYEKL. The CDR3 nucleotides read TGCGCCAGCAGCCACGGCGGACGGGGCCTCTATGGCTACACCTTC. It specifies CASSHGGRGLYGYTF.

The rearrangement joins TRBV10-2 to TRBJ2-7; 7 bases match TRBD2. The CDR3 sequence is 12 residues long. V dropped 8 bases and J dropped 6; count of bases not matched to a gene: 7. The germline V gene has CDR1 WSHSY and CDR2 SAAADI. CDR3 bases: TGCGCCAGCGGACTAGGGCCGTCCGAGCAGTACTTC. Its protein product is CASGLGPSEQYF.

Regarding this clonotype: The junction shows a germline mismatch at one end, possibly a read error. The chain uses TRBV27 and TRBJ2-3; TRBD2 matches 7 bases. This CDR3 spans 15 amino acids. Germline-derived CDR1 and CDR2 are MNHEY and SMNVEV (reference sequence). CDR3 protein: CARGTGGRDTETQYF. For the CDR3, the DNA is TGTGCCAGGGGGACGGGAGGTCGAGACACAGAGACGCAGTATTTT.

The chain links TRBV6-5 to TRBJ2-3, with D possibly being TRBD1 or TRBD2 (5 bases each). With the DNA end fitting TRBJ2-7 better, the J assignment may be wrong. Germline loops: CDR1 MNHEY, CDR2 SVGAGI. This CDR3 is 15 amino acids long. CDR3 amino acids: CASSSGQGAKDTQYF. Here the CDR3 DNA reads TGTGCCAGCAGTTCGGGGCAGGGAGCTAAAGATACGCAGTACTTC.

This clonotype was seen ten or more times. The V and J genes are TRBV3-1 and TRBJ2-1; D is unresolved. CDR3 length equals 13 residues. CDR1 and CDR2 from the germline V gene are LGHDT and YNNKEL (reference sequence). V was clipped by 1 base and J by 8 bases, with 9 bases between them. In DNA, the CDR3 is TGTGCCAGCAGCCAAGTACTTCGGGATGAGCAGTTCTTC. Protein sequence: CASSQVLRDEQFF.

This chain joins TRBV9 and TRBJ2-5, with D maybe TRBD2 (6 bases). The J call may be faulty, since TRBJ2-1 better matches the DNA end. Per the germline V gene, CDR1 is SGDLS and CDR2 is YYNGEE. The CDR3 totals 14 residues. In nucleotides, the CDR3 is TGTGCCAGCAGCGTAGACGCCGTGGGAGGTGAGCAGTTCTTC. This encodes CASSVDAVGGEQFF.

This clonotype rates as medium-sized. The chain has TRBV10-1 and TRBJ2-1, with TRBD1 matching 9 bases. The CDR3 has 14 amino acids. V gave up 6 bases and J gave up 8 bases; unmatched junction bases: 8. CDR1 is WNHNN and CDR2 is SYGVQD in the germline V gene (reference sequence). CDR3 loop: CASSSDRGKDEQFF. As DNA, the CDR3 is TGCGCCAGCAGCTCGGACAGGGGTAAAGATGAGCAGTTCTTC.

This chain uses TRBV10-2 with TRBJ2-5; D might be TRBD1 (5 bases). The J call is in doubt because the DNA end fits TRBJ2-7 better. The CDR3 loop spans 13 amino acids. Per germline, CDR1 WSHSY and CDR2 SAAADI. This chain's CDR3 is CASSTIQAYEQYF. In DNA form, the CDR3 reads TGCGCCAGCAGTACCATACAGGCCTACGAGCAGTACTTC.

The V and J genes are TRBV27 and TRBJ2-3, with a tentative D call TRBD2 (5 bases). The CDR3 spans 17 residues. Germline lookup yields CDR1 MNHEY and CDR2 SMNVEV (reference sequence). Trimming cost V 5 bases and J 2 bases, with 20 bases left between them. CDR3 sequence: CASSPGRGGCDTDTQYF. The CDR3 DNA reads as TGTGCCAGCAGTCCTGGCCGAGGAGGCTGTGACACAGATACGCAGTATTTT.

This clonotype was seen at least ten times. V gene TRBV6-5 combines with J gene TRBJ1-6; the D is unclear. This CDR3 region has 19 residues. V was shortened by 1 base and J by 0 bases, with 16 bases between the two germline ends. The germline gives CDR1 MNHEY, CDR2 SVGAGI. The CDR3 loop reads CASSYLNPRRSSYNSPLHF. The CDR3 DNA is TGTGCCAGCAGTTACTTAAACCCTCGCAGGAGCTCCTATAATTCACCCCTCCACTTT.

This clonotype was seen more than once but under ten times. This chain connects TRBV7-2 to TRBJ1-6, with D possibly matching TRBD1 (6 bases). CDR3 size: 14 residues. V was pared by 1 base and J by 12 bases, with 13 bases between. Germline V gene sequence: CDR1 SGHTA, CDR2 FQGNSA. CDR3 region: CASSLVGALKPLHF. CDR3 in DNA: TGTGCCAGCAGCTTAGTGGGGGCCCTCAAACCCCTCCACTTT.

The V call is TRBV7-2, the J call TRBJ1-5; 7 bases are shared with TRBD1. V shed 1 base, J shed 0 bases, and the junction held 3 bases outside the gene matches. Germline assignment: CDR1 SGHTA and CDR2 FQGNSA. The CDR3 extends over 16 amino acids. The CDR3 spells CASSLVGQYSNQPQHF. The CDR3 region has the DNA TGTGCCAGCAGCTTAGTGGGACAGTATAGCAATCAGCCCCAGCATTTT.

This clonotype was picked up a small number of times. The chain has TRBV12-3 or TRBV12-4 and TRBJ2-1; 10 bases line up with TRBD2. CDR3 length: 14 amino acids. The V gene end was trimmed by 8 bases and the J gene end by 5 bases; junction bases not matched to a gene: 6. The CDR3 is CASETGLADNEQFF. The CDR3 bases are TGTGCCAGCGAAACCGGACTAGCGGACAATGAGCAGTTCTTC.

The table lists this clonotype with a few counts. The chain uses TRBV14 and TRBJ2-1; 14 bases map to TRBD2. CDR1 and CDR2 from the germline V gene are SGHDN and FVKESK. V gave up 4 bases and J gave up 1 base; unmatched junction bases: 3. The CDR3 covers 17 residues. The CDR3 DNA reads TGTGCCAGCAGCCCAAGACTAGCGGGAGGGTCCTACAATGAGCAGTTCTTC. This gives the protein CASSPRLAGGSYNEQFF. The whole variable domain, filled in from reference TRBV14 and TRBJ2-1, reads EAGVTQFPSHSVIEKGQTVTLRCDPISGHDNLYWYRRVMGKEIKFLLHFVKESKQDESGMPNNRFLAERTGGTYSTLKVQPAELEDSGVYFCASSPRLAGGSYNEQFFGPGTRLTVL.

The genes are TRBV20-1 and TRBJ2-3, with 7 bases lining up with TRBD2. V gave up 5 bases and J gave up 5 bases; unmatched junction bases: 7. The CDR3 totals 13 residues. From germline, CDR1 is DFQATT and CDR2 SNEGSKA (reference sequence). The CDR3 reads CSAGTTLRDTQYF. In DNA form, the CDR3 reads TGCAGTGCTGGGACTACCTTGAGAGATACGCAGTATTTT.

The chain has TRBV7-2 and TRBJ2-1; D unclear. The CDR3 runs 13 residues. The V gene lost 2 bases and the J gene lost 13 bases, with 15 bases spanning the gap. The V gene's germline CDR1 is SGHTA and CDR2 FQGNSA. In nucleotides, the CDR3 is TGTGCCAGCAGCTTATTCGGCCAAGAGACCCAGTTCTTC. It encodes CASSLFGQETQFF.

J is TRBJ2-5 and V is TRBV10-3, with 7 bases identical to TRBD2. Near its end, the DNA agrees better with TRBJ2-7, so the J call may be wrong. CDR1 ENHRY and CDR2 SYGVKD come from the germline V gene. The CDR3 length is 12 residues. CDR3: CAAGTTVYEQYF. The CDR3 bases are TGTGCCGCCGGGACTACTGTCTACGAGCAGTACTTC.

This clonotype has only a few counts. The V call is TRBV6-1, the J call TRBJ1-5; D gene unclear. V lost 1 base and J 0 bases, leaving 16 bases between the germline ends. The CDR3 totals 18 residues. CDR1 and CDR2 (germline): MNHNS, SASEGT. The CDR3: CASSEGGYRRYSNQPQHF. The CDR3 DNA is TGTGCCAGCAGTGAAGGGGGTTATAGGCGTTATAGCAATCAGCCCCAGCATTTT.

The gene calls are TRBV27 and TRBJ2-5; perhaps TRBD2 as D (6 bases). CDR1 is MNHEY, CDR2 SMNVEV, per germline (reference sequence). The V end lost 6 bases, the J end lost 4 bases, and 21 bases lay between the germline ends. The CDR3 is 16 residues long. CDR3 bases: TGTGCCAGCAGGGGAGTCGGGAGCCGCCACCCAGAGACCCAGTACTTC. Amino acids: CASRGVGSRHPETQYF.

As regards this clonotype: A read error may account for a junction end that differs from germline. The chain uses TRBV4-2 and TRBJ2-3; D tentatively fits TRBD1 or TRBD2 (5 bases each). There are 16 residues in the CDR3. The germline gives CDR1 LGHNA, CDR2 YNFKEQ. In nucleotides, the CDR3 is TGTGCCAGCAGCCAAGCGGGGCTGTGCGCCAAAGACACTCAGTACTTT. It encodes CASSQAGLCAKDTQYF.

This chain uses TRBV12-3 or TRBV12-4 with TRBJ1-5, with D possibly being TRBD1 (5 bases). The CDR3 has 17 residues. Trimming left V 6 bases short and J 2 bases short, with 20 bases between. The CDR3: CASSHYQGTGGNQPQHF. The DNA for the CDR3 is TGTGCCAGCAGCCACTACCAAGGAACGGGGGGCAATCAGCCCCAGCATTTT.

This clonotype was seen ten or more times. The rearrangement joins TRBV4-1 to TRBJ2-3; TRBD2 aligns across 13 bases. Looked up from germline, CDR1 is MGHRA and CDR2 is YSYEKL. The CDR3 runs 16 residues. The junction had 7 bases not matched to a gene; V was cut back by 4 bases and J by 6 bases. CDR3 sequence: CASSPQLAGGDDTQYF. CDR3 coding DNA: TGCGCCAGCAGCCCGCAACTAGCGGGAGGGGACGATACGCAGTATTTT.

The rearrangement uses TRBV6-1 and TRBJ2-1; 7 bases are shared with TRBD2. Germline V gene data show CDR1 as MNHNS and CDR2 as SASEGT. V shed 6 bases, J shed 5 bases, and the junction held 10 bases outside the gene matches. This CDR3 contains 15 residues. The CDR3 region has the DNA TGTGCCAGCAGCTCCTGGCGGGAGTATAACAATGAGCAGTTCTTC. It is translated as CASSSWREYNNEQFF.